Presented here are 25 T cell receptor beta chains from one specimen sequenced in a study of blood T cell repertoires in COVID-19. Libraries were prepared by immunoSEQ multiplex PCR; TCRdb keeps only in-frame clonotypes and omits some of them. Of 150,000 or so clones in the sample, 88% are singletons; the top ten hold more than 1.5%. The specimen sequenced was peripheral blood. Source of these receptors: a woman in her sixties with acute or convalescent COVID-19.

As DNA, the CDR3 is TGCGCCAGCAGCTTGGCGCTTAGCGGGGGGGCCCGAGAGACCCAGTACTTC. Protein product: CASSLALSGGARETQYF. V and J are TRBV5-1 and TRBJ2-5, with 11 positions matching TRBD2. The germline gives CDR1 SGHRS, CDR2 YFSETQ. CDR3 length equals 17 residues. J gave up 4 bases and V 0 bases, and 8 bases lay outside the gene matches.

The V and J genes are TRBV19 and TRBJ1-5; 10 nucleotides line up with TRBD1. CDR3 size: 16 residues. Losses at the gene ends were 7 bases for V and 9 bases for J; bases not matched to a gene: 15. Germline values: CDR1 LNHDA, CDR2 SQIVND (reference sequence). The CDR3 nucleotides are TGTGCCAGTACCTCGGGGACAGGGGACGGGATGTGGCCCCAGCATTTT. This encodes CASTSGTGDGMWPQHF. Based on the CDR3 plus reference TRBV19 and TRBJ1-5, the full variable domain is DGGITQSPKYLFRKEGQNVTLSCEQNLNHDAMYWYRQDPGQGLRLIYYSQIVNDFQKGDIAEGYSVSREKKESFPLTVTSAQKNPTAFYLCASTSGTGDGMWPQHFGDGTRLSIL.

V gene TRBV30 combines with J gene TRBJ1-2; perhaps TRBD1 as D (5 bases). Germline V CDR1 and CDR2: GTSNPN, SVGIG (reference sequence). V gave up 2 bases and J gave up 7 bases, with 17 bases separating them. The CDR3 has 14 residues. This chain's CDR3 is CAWSKQAPVGGYTF. CDR3 coding DNA: TGTGCCTGGAGTAAACAGGCCCCGGTCGGTGGCTACACCTTC.

The V gene is TRBV19, the J gene TRBJ2-1; 13 bases fit TRBD2. In germline, CDR1 is LNHDA, CDR2 SQIVND (reference sequence). J lost 0 bases, V lost 3 bases, and 8 bases had no gene match. The CDR3 runs to 19 residues. CDR3 loop: CASSIYGLAGASSYNEQFF. CDR3 nucleotides: TGTGCCAGTAGTATTTATGGACTAGCGGGGGCAAGCTCCTACAATGAGCAGTTCTTC.

The chain couples TRBV3-1 (or the pseudogene TRBV3-2) to TRBJ2-3, with TRBD2 matching 11 bases. CDR1 LGHDT and CDR2 YNNKEL come from the germline V gene (reference sequence). The CDR3 is 16 residues long. J was trimmed by 6 bases and V by 3 bases; bases with no gene match: 8. The CDR3 reads CASSHNSGGDRDTQYF. The CDR3 bases are TGTGCCAGCAGCCACAATAGCGGGGGGGACAGGGATACGCAGTATTTT.

The CDR3 sequence: CASKWEDNQPQHF. DNA for the CDR3: TGTGCCAGCAAATGGGAGGACAATCAGCCCCAGCATTTT. The V call is TRBV2, the J call TRBJ1-5; no clear D gene. V lost 7 bases and J 3 bases, leaving 10 bases between the germline ends. Germline V gene sequence: CDR1 SNHLY, CDR2 FYNNEI. The CDR3 totals 13 residues.

The gene calls are TRBV6-5 and TRBJ2-4, with a weak D call TRBD1 (6 bases). Trimming left V 5 bases short and J 8 bases short, with 19 bases between. The germline gives CDR1 MNHEY, CDR2 SVGAGI. The CDR3 is 15 residues long. This chain's CDR3 is CASSHQVRGGYIQYF. CDR3 nucleotide sequence: TGTGCCAGCAGTCATCAAGTCAGGGGCGGGTACATTCAGTACTTC.

This clone occurred a few times. The chain couples TRBV18 to TRBJ2-7; TRBD2 is a possible D gene (5 bases). This CDR3 comprises 13 residues. Trimming left V 10 bases short and J 3 bases short, with 16 bases between. Per germline, CDR1 KGHSH and CDR2 LQKENI. CDR3 sequence (DNA): TGTGCCACCACGTCCCCCGGGGACTACGAGCAGTACTTC. This codes for CATTSPGDYEQYF.

The chain couples TRBV29-1 to TRBJ2-7; 11 bases fit TRBD2. CDR3 length: 14 residues. The germline gives CDR1 SQVTM, CDR2 ANQGSEA. The V gene end was trimmed by 5 bases and the J gene end by 4 bases; junction bases not matched to a gene: 7. The CDR3 region is CSVRGGTSGYEQYF. CDR3 DNA sequence: TGCAGCGTTAGGGGGGGGACTAGCGGATACGAGCAGTACTTC.

This clone was seen only once. This rearrangement joins TRBV29-1 to TRBJ1-1; maybe TRBD1 (6 bases). The CDR3 length is 13 residues. The ends were cut back, 7 bases at V and 0 bases at J, with 12 bases in the middle. In germline, CDR1 is SQVTM, CDR2 ANQGSEA. The CDR3 bases are TGCAGCGCAGGGGTTTCGGTGAACACTGAAGCTTTCTTT. This codes for CSAGVSVNTEAFF.

The V and J genes are TRBV7-9 and TRBJ2-5; a weak D match, TRBD2 (5 bases). CDR1 and CDR2 from the germline V gene are SEHNR and FQNEAQ (reference sequence). The CDR3 totals 15 residues. V lost 1 base and J lost 2, with 11 bases in between. CDR3 sequence: CASSLDRTRQETQYF. The CDR3 DNA sequence: TGTGCCAGCAGCTTAGATCGGACTCGGCAAGAGACCCAGTACTTC.

This chain links TRBV6-6 with TRBJ1-5; 8 nucleotides align to TRBD1. Germline values: CDR1 MNHNY, CDR2 SVGAGI (reference sequence). V was pared by 2 bases and J by 4 bases, with 7 bases of the junction left unmatched. The CDR3 runs to 16 residues. The CDR3 loop reads CASSYLLGQGNQPQHF. CDR3 DNA: TGTGCCAGCAGTTACCTCCTAGGACAGGGTAATCAGCCCCAGCATTTT.

Notes on this clone: Distinct nucleotide sequences in the sample also encode this CDR3. The chain employs TRBV5-1 and TRBJ2-7; D remains ambiguous. Trimming took 0 bases from V and 3 from J, leaving 4 bases between them. The CDR3 length is 12 residues. Germline CDR1 reads SGHRS; CDR2 reads YFSETQ. The CDR3 bases are TGCGCCAGCAGCTTGGGCGGCTACGAGCAGTACTTC. Translation gives CASSLGGYEQYF. The full variable domain, completed using reference TRBV5-1 and TRBJ2-7, is KAGVTQTPRYLIKTRGQQVTLSCSPISGHRSVSWYQQTPGQGLQFLFEYFSETQRNKGNFPGRFSGRQFSNSRSEMNVSTLELGDSALYLCASSLGGYEQYFGPGTRLTVT.

This chain joins TRBV7-2 and TRBJ2-1, with 9 bases matching TRBD1. Germline CDR1 SGHTA, CDR2 FQGNSA. This CDR3 region has 15 residues. With V trimmed by 3 bases and J by 4 bases, 4 bases remained unmatched. The CDR3 DNA is TGTGCCAGCAGCTTCGACAGGGGGATTTACAATGAGCAGTTCTTC. Its translation: CASSFDRGIYNEQFF.

The chain couples TRBV19 to TRBJ2-7, with 7 nucleotides matching TRBD1. CDR3 length: 15 amino acids. From germline, CDR1 is LNHDA and CDR2 SQIVND (reference sequence). The ends lost 5 bases at V and 3 bases at J; junction bases unmatched: 10. For the CDR3, the DNA is TGTGCCAGTAGTTTCTACCCCGGGACAGACTACGAGCAGTACTTC. Amino acids: CASSFYPGTDYEQYF.

This clone was detected once. The chain carries TRBV7-3 and TRBJ2-3, with 11 bases aligning to TRBD1. The CDR3 spans 17 residues. V shed 2 bases and J 4 bases; nucleotides not matched to a gene: 8. The germline CDR1 and CDR2 sequences are SGHTA and FQGTGA. CDR3 region: CASSLGFAGQGADTQYF. CDR3 nucleotides: TGTGCCAGCAGCTTAGGGTTCGCGGGACAGGGGGCAGATACGCAGTATTTT.

The rearrangement links TRBV6-1 to TRBJ2-2, with 8 bases that match TRBD1. The CDR3 consists of 17 residues. Germline V lookup: CDR1 MNHNS, CDR2 SASEGT. J was trimmed by 6 bases and V by 3 bases; bases with no gene match: 12. The CDR3 DNA reads as TGTGCCAGCAGTGAGAATCTCGGCAGGGGGCTTCCCGGGGAGCTGTTTTTT. It codes for CASSENLGRGLPGELFF.

The rearrangement uses TRBV30 and TRBJ1-2, with D tentatively TRBD1 (6 bases). Deletions cut 4 bases from V and 7 bases from J, with 13 bases between. Germline V CDR1 and CDR2: GTSNPN, SVGIG (reference sequence). CDR3 length equals 12 residues. CDR3 nucleotides: TGTGCCTGGAACGGGGGGGGGCTTGGCTACACCTTC. Amino acids: CAWNGGGLGYTF.

This chain uses TRBV6-6 with TRBJ2-3; possibly TRBD1 for D (6 bases). Germline V lookup: CDR1 MNHNY, CDR2 SVGAGI (reference sequence). This CDR3 is 16 amino acids long. Trimming stripped 0 bases from V and 2 bases from J, with 12 bases between. In DNA, the CDR3 is TGTGCCAGCAGTTACTCGGAGCAGGGGTCCACAGATACGCAGTATTTT. It specifies CASSYSEQGSTDTQYF.

The chain couples TRBV5-5 to TRBJ2-2; D uncertain. In germline, CDR1 is SGHKS, CDR2 YYEKEE (reference sequence). The CDR3 totals 12 residues. Trimming shortened V by 4 bases and J by 4 bases, and 5 bases separated the two germline ends. CDR3 residues: CASSLSTGELFF. The CDR3 DNA sequence: TGTGCCAGCAGCCTTTCCACCGGGGAGCTGTTTTTT.

The chain links TRBV27 to TRBJ2-1; 11 bases match TRBD2. Trimming removed 3 bases from V and 3 bases from J; junction bases left unmatched: 22. CDR1 is MNHEY and CDR2 is SMNVEV in the germline V gene (reference sequence). This CDR3 is built from 22 residues. This CDR3 is CASSLSISRLAGPLRGYNEQFF. The CDR3 DNA reads as TGTGCCAGCAGTTTGTCTATCTCAAGACTAGCGGGGCCCTTGAGGGGCTACAATGAGCAGTTCTTC.

The rearrangement uses TRBV28 and TRBJ1-1; D possibly corresponds to TRBD1 (6 bases). The germline V gene encodes CDR1 MDHEN and CDR2 SYDVKM. This CDR3 is 18 amino acids long. The V gene lost 6 bases and the J gene lost 3 bases, with 26 bases spanning the gap. The CDR3 reads CASSSGAGASGGDTEAFF. CDR3 sequence (DNA): TGTGCCAGCAGCTCAGGGGCGGGGGCCTCAGGAGGGGACACTGAAGCTTTCTTT.

This chain connects TRBV4-2 to TRBJ2-5, with 8 nucleotides matching TRBD2. There are 15 residues in the CDR3. Germline V gene lookup returns CDR1 LGHNA and CDR2 YNFKEQ. With 1 base clipped from V and 3 bases from J, the junction kept 4 bases outside the gene matches. The CDR3 loop reads CASSQGGLGEETQYF. The CDR3 DNA follows: TGTGCCAGCAGCCAAGGGGGACTAGGTGAAGAGACCCAGTACTTC.

The chain recombines TRBV7-9 with TRBJ1-2; D is undetermined. The CDR3 loop spans 14 amino acids. Germline V CDR1 and CDR2: SEHNR, FQNEAQ (reference sequence). V was trimmed by 3 bases and J by 7 bases, leaving 15 bases between them. As DNA, the CDR3 is TGTGCCAGCAGCTTGGGAACGACGGAGGGTGGCTACACCTTC. It specifies CASSLGTTEGGYTF.

V is TRBV6-5 and J is TRBJ1-5; 9 bases align to TRBD1. The germline V gene encodes CDR1 MNHEY and CDR2 SVGAGI. The ends lost 4 bases at V and 9 bases at J; junction bases unmatched: 13. The CDR3 has 16 residues. The CDR3 sequence: CASSSRGTGPPRPQHF. The DNA for the CDR3 is TGTGCCAGCAGTTCCCGCGGGACAGGGCCCCCTCGGCCCCAGCATTTT.